The entry that follows covers one T cell receptor beta chain sequence. Its specificity is unknown. The V segment lost 7 bases and the J segment 2 bases; nucleotides outside the gene matches: 10. Germline V gene sequence: CDR1 ENHRY, CDR2 SYGVKD. This CDR3 is built from 16 residues. The sample belongs to a study of PD-1 blockade in mismatch repair-deficient tumors. In the study overall: Patients had more than ten mismatch repair-deficient cancer types, all previously treated and progressing.

TCRdb's copy holds only in-frame clones and misses some; the assay was immunoSEQ multiplex PCR. The repertoire includes 75,000 to 85,000 clones, about 84% of them detected once, and under 3% sits in the top ten. General study points: Tumor-resident clones, often absent from pretreatment blood, expanded after pembrolizumab and then contracted.

All patients were mismatch repair deficient, assessed by either PCR or immunohistochemistry. The TCR-sequenced patients were a few responders to pembrolizumab. The chain recombines TRBV10-3 with TRBJ2-7; TRBD2 matches at 11 bases. The TCR was taken from an adult with mismatch repair-deficient cancer. The starting material was peripheral blood, obtained 12 weeks after starting pembrolizumab. The CDR3 DNA reads as TGTGCCATCACTCCCGCGGGGACTAGCGGAACCTACGAGCAGTACTTC. It yields the protein CAITPAGTSGTYEQYF.